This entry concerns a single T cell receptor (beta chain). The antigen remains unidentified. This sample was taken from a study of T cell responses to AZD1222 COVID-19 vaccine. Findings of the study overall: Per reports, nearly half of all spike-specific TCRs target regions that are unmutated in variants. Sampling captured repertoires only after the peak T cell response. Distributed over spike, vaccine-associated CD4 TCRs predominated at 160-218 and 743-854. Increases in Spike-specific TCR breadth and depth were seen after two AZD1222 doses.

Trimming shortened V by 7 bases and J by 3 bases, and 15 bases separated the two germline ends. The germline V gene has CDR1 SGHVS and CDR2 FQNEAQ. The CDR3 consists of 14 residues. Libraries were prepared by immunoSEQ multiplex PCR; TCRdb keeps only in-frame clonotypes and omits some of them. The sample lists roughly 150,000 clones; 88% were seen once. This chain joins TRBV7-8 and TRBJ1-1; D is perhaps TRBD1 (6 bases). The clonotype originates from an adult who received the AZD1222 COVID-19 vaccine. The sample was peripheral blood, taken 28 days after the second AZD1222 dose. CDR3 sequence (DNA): TGTGCCAGCAATACAATTAACAGGGACACTGAAGCTTTCTTT. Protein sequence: CASNTINRDTEAFF.